Following are 14 T cell receptor beta chains from one sample sequenced in a study of shared clonotypes between healthy human individuals. TCRdb's copy holds only in-frame clones and misses some; the assay was immunoSEQ multiplex PCR. The sample includes approximately 1.9 million clones, just over 90% of them seen just once. Cells designated naive CD8 were CD45RO-negative and were positively selected for CCR7, with terminally differentiated effector memory CD45RA+ cells excluded. Sequencing was carried out using naive CD8+ T cells from PBMCs. Receptors were obtained from a young man in good health. Some clones in this sample may be carry-over from other donors' samples.

This sequence joins TRBV4-3 and TRBJ2-7, with D maybe TRBD2 (7 bases). The germline V gene has CDR1 LGHNA and CDR2 YSLEER. V lost 4 bases, J lost 2 bases, and 24 bases lay in between. The CDR3 has 18 residues. The CDR3 protein is CASSLCPLGGREPYEQYF. CDR3 sequence (DNA): TGCGCCAGCAGCCTTTGCCCGCTAGGGGGGCGGGAGCCCTACGAGCAGTACTTC.

The chain employs TRBV7-8 and TRBJ2-7, with TRBD1 as a possible D gene (6 bases). This CDR3 comprises 14 residues. V was pared by 8 bases and J by 0 bases, with 14 bases between. Germline V gives CDR1 SGHVS, CDR2 FQNEAQ. The CDR3: CASQGHAGSYEQYF. Written as DNA, the CDR3 is TGTGCCAGCCAGGGGCACGCGGGCTCCTACGAGCAGTACTTC.

The chain has TRBV11-2 and TRBJ1-1, with D unclear. Germline CDR1 reads SGHAT; CDR2 reads FQNNGV. V lost 2 bases and J 8 bases, leaving 6 bases between the germline ends. The CDR3 consists of 11 residues. The CDR3, as DNA: TGTGCCAGCAGCTTAAGGTGGGAAGCTTTCTTT. It specifies CASSLRWEAFF.

This clone was seen a single time. The V call is TRBV5-6, the J call TRBJ1-3, with 11 bases lining up with TRBD1. In germline, CDR1 is SGHDT, CDR2 YYEEEE. V lost 4 bases and J lost 1; bases outside the gene matches: 4. CDR3 length equals 16 residues. The DNA for the CDR3 is TGTGCCAGCAGCCATGGGACAGGGGGTTCTGGAAACACCATATATTTT. It yields the protein CASSHGTGGSGNTIYF.

J is TRBJ2-7 and V is TRBV7-6, with D perhaps being TRBD1 or TRBD2 (5 bases each). Looked up from germline, CDR1 is SGHVS and CDR2 is FNYEAQ. The length of the CDR3 is 18 residues. Trimming took off 5 bases at V and 6 bases at J, with 29 bases between the two ends. CDR3 DNA sequence: TGTGCCAGCAGCCCATTTAGTCAGTCACTGCAGTGGGGACGCGAGCAGTACTTC. It codes for CASSPFSQSLQWGREQYF.

About this clone itself: This sample includes further DNA sequences coding for the same CDR3. The CDR3 region is CASSQDRGATEAFF. DNA of the CDR3: TGCGCCAGCAGCCAAGACAGGGGCGCCACTGAAGCTTTCTTT. This chain uses TRBV4-1 with TRBJ1-1; possibly TRBD1 for D (6 bases). The CDR3 totals 14 residues. The V gene's germline CDR1 is MGHRA and CDR2 YSYEKL. Trimming pared 0 bases from V and 4 bases from J, leaving 9 bases between.

The chain has TRBV5-5 and TRBJ2-7, with TRBD2 matching 11 bases. Germline assignment: CDR1 SGHKS and CDR2 YYEKEE (reference sequence). CDR3 length equals 17 residues. V lost 2 bases and J lost 2; bases outside the gene matches: 9. The CDR3 region is CASSLLAGVRRAYEQYF. The CDR3 nucleotides read TGTGCCAGCAGCTTACTAGCGGGAGTGAGAAGGGCCTACGAGCAGTACTTC.

Worth noting for this clone: The same CDR3 can be traced to other DNA sequences in this sample. The rearrangement links TRBV9 to TRBJ2-7, with D uncertain. The CDR3 length is 14 residues. Germline V lookup: CDR1 SGDLS, CDR2 YYNGEE. V lost 0 bases, J lost 2 bases, and 9 bases lay in between. In nucleotides, the CDR3 is TGTGCCAGCAGCGTAGGAGACGGAGCCTACGAGCAGTACTTC. As protein: CASSVGDGAYEQYF. Variable domain in full (rest from reference TRBV9 and TRBJ2-7): DSGVTQTPKHLITATGQRVTLRCSPRSGDLSVYWYQQSLDQGLQFLIQYYNGEERAKGNILERFSAQQFPDLHSELNLSSLELGDSALYFCASSVGDGAYEQYFGPGTRLTVT.

This sequence joins TRBV7-9 and TRBJ2-1; tentative D call: TRBD1 (6 bases). Germline V gene sequence: CDR1 SEHNR, CDR2 FQNEAQ (reference sequence). CDR3 length: 16 residues. V lost 4 bases and J 3 bases, leaving 16 bases between the germline ends. The CDR3 sequence: CASSYPRGSSYNEQFF. The CDR3, as DNA: TGTGCCAGCAGCTACCCTAGGGGGAGCAGCTACAATGAGCAGTTCTTC. Variable domain in full (rest from reference TRBV7-9 and TRBJ2-1): DTGVSQNPRHKITKRGQNVTFRCDPISEHNRLYWYRQTLGQGPEFLTYFQNEAQLEKSRLLSDRFSAERPKGSFSTLEIQRTEQGDSAMYLCASSYPRGSSYNEQFFGPGTRLTVL.

The gene calls are TRBV28 and TRBJ1-6; no clear D. Germline CDR1 and CDR2: MDHEN and SYDVKM. CDR3 length equals 17 residues. V was pared by 4 bases and J by 3 bases, with 16 bases between. CDR3: CASSSGPLGIYNSPLHF. CDR3 nucleotides: TGTGCCAGCAGTTCTGGGCCTCTAGGTATCTATAATTCACCCCTCCACTTT.

The gene calls are TRBV25-1 and TRBJ2-7; 8 bases are a match to TRBD1. Germline-derived CDR1 and CDR2 are MGHDK and SYGVNS. V gave up 4 bases and J gave up 6 bases; unmatched junction bases: 5. The CDR3 has 13 amino acids. The CDR3 nucleotides read TGTGCCAGCAGTGTTCAGGGGGCTGGCGAGCAGTACTTC. Its translation: CASSVQGAGEQYF.

The genes are TRBV13 and TRBJ1-1; no definite D call. CDR3 length equals 13 residues. The V and J ends lost 1 base and 0 bases respectively, with 3 bases between them. From germline, CDR1 is PRHDT and CDR2 FYEKMQ (reference sequence). CDR3 region: CASSLALNTEAFF. For the CDR3, the DNA is TGTGCCAGCAGCTTAGCCTTGAACACTGAAGCTTTCTTT. Variable domain in full (rest from reference TRBV13 and TRBJ1-1): AAGVIQSPRHLIKEKRETATLKCYPIPRHDTVYWYQQGPGQDPQFLISFYEKMQSDKGSIPDRFSAQQFSDYHSELNMSSLELGDSALYFCASSLALNTEAFFGQGTRLTVV.

The gene calls are TRBV5-6 and TRBJ1-5; unclear D gene. Germline CDR1 is SGHDT and CDR2 is YYEEEE. The CDR3 is 14 residues long. Trimming removed 0 bases at V and 3 bases at J, with 7 bases between. The CDR3 nucleotides are TGTGCCAGCAGCTTGGCCTATGACAATCAGCCCCAGCATTTT. This sequence encodes CASSLAYDNQPQHF.

As concerns this clone: This sample includes further DNA sequences coding for the same CDR3. The genes are TRBV9 and TRBJ2-2, with 8 bases lining up with TRBD2. This CDR3 is 16 amino acids long. Germline trimming cut 0 bases from V and 0 bases from J; bases unmatched to any gene: 1. Germline V gene lookup returns CDR1 SGDLS and CDR2 YYNGEE. The CDR3 DNA reads TGTGCCAGCAGCGTAGTTAGCGGGACGAACACCGGGGAGCTGTTTTTT. Protein sequence: CASSVVSGTNTGELFF.